These 4 T cell receptor beta chains originate from one sample sequenced in a study of Ad26.COV2.S vaccination and SARS-CoV-2 variants. The treatment is: around 19 received Ad26.COV2.S at low or high dose, single or two shots; 5 received placebo; per-sample allocation not given. Material that was analyzed had been drawn on day 63 after the first vaccine or placebo injection. TCRdb's copy holds only in-frame clones and misses some; the assay was immunoSEQ multiplex PCR. This repertoire shows approximately 420,000 clones, around nine tenths found once; its top ten account for less than 4.5%. The material was peripheral blood, obtained in a trial of Ad26.COV2.S vaccine versus placebo. These receptors were collected from a person between 18 and 65 years old who received the Ad26.COV2.S COVID-19 vaccine or a placebo.

The chain has TRBV28 and TRBJ1-5; D possibly corresponds to TRBD1 (5 bases). This CDR3 is built from 16 residues. Germline CDR1 reads MDHEN; CDR2 reads SYDVKM. The V gene lost 4 bases and the J gene lost 7 bases, with 20 bases spanning the gap. The CDR3 bases are TGTGCCAGCAGTTCCCCTCGAGAGGGACGAAGGCAGCCCCAGCATTTT. This codes for CASSSPREGRRQPQHF.

This clone is a singleton in its sample. The chain has TRBV11-2 and TRBJ2-7; D may be TRBD1 (6 bases). The CDR3 is 14 amino acids. Germline V gives CDR1 SGHAT, CDR2 FQNNGV. V was pared by 3 bases and J by 2 bases, with 11 bases between. The CDR3 sequence: CASSFGQGTYEQYF. The DNA of the CDR3 is TGTGCCAGCAGCTTTGGCCAGGGGACCTACGAGCAGTACTTC.

V is TRBV5-1 and J is TRBJ1-2, with D tentatively TRBD1 (5 bases). The CDR3 extends over 13 amino acids. CDR1 is SGHRS, CDR2 YFSETQ, per germline. Trimming removed 6 bases at V and 2 bases at J, with 11 bases between. CDR3: CASNRGENYGYTF. As DNA, the CDR3 is TGCGCCAGCAACCGGGGGGAAAACTATGGCTACACCTTC.

This chain uses TRBV19 with TRBJ1-2, with D hard to call. V gave up 5 bases and J gave up 4 bases, with 11 bases separating them. Germline CDR1 LNHDA, CDR2 SQIVND (reference sequence). This CDR3 comprises 13 residues. The CDR3, as DNA: TGTGCCAGTAGTGCCCCGGCGGGCTATGGCTACACCTTC. Amino acids: CASSAPAGYGYTF.